This T cell receptor beta chain is drawn from a study of T cells in Graves' hyperthyroidism and ophthalmopathy. RNA transcripts provided the source from which TCR beta CDR3 regions were amplified. TCR CDR3 regions were first amplified by RT-PCR with HTBI primers. TCRdb fed the multiplex PCR reads into MiXCR, producing one record per CDR3 protein. This table has some 440,000 distinct CDR3 sequences, around a sixth appearing once. V trimming: 5 bases; J trimming: 3 bases; junction bases outside the gene matches: 13. The CDR3 runs to 17 residues. Per germline, CDR1 MNHEY and CDR2 SMNVEV (reference sequence).

This receptor was identified in a woman between 18 and 29 years old with Graves' hyperthyroidism. The chain employs TRBV27 and TRBJ2-3, with 8 bases identical to TRBD1. What was sequenced was blood. CDR3 loop: CASSPTPDRVFTDTQYF. CDR3 in DNA: TGTGCCAGCAGTCCAACCCCGGACAGGGTTTTTACAGATACGCAGTATTTT.